This TCR beta chain was sequenced in a study of shared clonotypes between healthy human individuals. About the study: Used for every donor were three CD4 naive, three CD4 memory, two CD8 naive and one CD8 memory plate.

Germline CDR1 MNHEY, CDR2 SMNVEV (reference sequence). V lost 2 bases and J lost 2, with 7 bases in between. The CDR3 is 14 amino acids. It was at deep level that the assay was run. Every immunoSEQ plate was one replicate of a subset's evenly spread DNA. Some clones are missing from TCRdb's copy, which holds only in-frame ones; the method was immunoSEQ multiplex PCR. The table shows about 2 million clones, with 90% to 95% occurring only once. Overall study results and limits: Blood alone was sampled, and tissue repertoires likely differ.

Of note for this clone: The antigen remains undetermined.

The sequenced sample was naive CD4+ T cells sorted from blood. Described subset: CD45RA+ positively selected. This chain links TRBV27 with TRBJ1-5, with unresolved D. The source is a man aged 18-30 years in good health. CDR3 sequence (DNA): TGTGCCAGCAGTTTAGGAGGGCGCAATCAGCCCCAGCATTTT. Its translation: CASSLGGRNQPQHF.